This T cell receptor beta chain was obtained from a study of CD8+ T cells in alopecia areata. Note on this clone: Its antigen is undetermined.

This CDR3 spans 17 amino acids. Trimming shortened V by 2 bases and J by 7 bases, and 24 bases separated the two germline ends. The germline CDR1 and CDR2 sequences are LGHNA and YSLEER. Extraction and reverse transcription of RNA yielded cDNA as the sequencing template. Sequenced by immunoSEQ multiplex PCR; TCRdb stores in-frame clones only, minus some. Altogether roughly 150,000 clones are present, roughly 54% being singletons, with the ten largest covering roughly 15%. Whole-study findings and limits: Under tofacitinib, fewer expanded CD8+ clones appeared among the top 100 scalp clones. Many expanded lesional clones stayed in scalp and blood while on tofacitinib.

Treatment denoted: oral pan-JAK inhibitor, 5-10 mg twice daily. This receptor was identified in a human donor with alopecia areata. The input for sequencing was CD8+ T cells sorted from blood, taken at week 4, from a patient treated with tofacitinib. The V call is TRBV4-3, the J call TRBJ2-7; D might be TRBD1 or TRBD2, each matching 6 bases. The CDR3 nucleotides read TGCGCCAGCAGCCAATCATTCCCTAAGTTGGGGGGCCAGGAGCAGTACTTC. Translation: CASSQSFPKLGGQEQYF.